These T cell receptor beta chains were read from a single sample in a study of chronic HIV infection and antiretroviral therapy. TCRdb called the 5' RACE reads again in MiXCR, with one record for every CDR3 protein. This sample has roughly 39,000 distinct CDR3 sequences, with 8% to 10% found just once. Sequencing used peripheral blood. The source is an adult who had HIV and had not received antiretroviral therapy, or was an uninfected healthy control (not recorded which). CDR3s include the opening cysteine and the closing phenylalanine or tryptophan. The order of the fields is V gene, clone size, J gene, D gene, CDR3 protein, CDR3 DNA. D genes are given only for firm matches. A clone size is listed for some rows: how often the clone was seen (once, few, many), or a class if it is expanded.

TRBV29-1,few,TRBJ2-1,TRBD2,CSFRGLAGEQFF,TGCAGCTTCCGGGGACTAGCGGGTGAGCAGTTCTTC
TRBV6-1,many,TRBJ2-3,-,CASSLRLEPDTQYF,TGTGCCAGCAGTCTCCGCCTAGAACCAGATACGCAGTATTTT
TRBV29-1,-,TRBJ2-7,-,CSVGERYEQYF,TGCAGCGTTGGGGAGCGGTACGAGCAGTACTTC
TRBV5-6,few,TRBJ2-1,-,CASSFGIDEQFF,TGTGCCAGCAGCTTTGGGATTGATGAGCAGTTCTTC
TRBV29-1,few,TRBJ1-1,TRBD1,CSVRSRDSDTEAFF,TGCAGCGTTAGGTCCCGGGACAGCGACACTGAAGCTTTCTTT
TRBV28,-,TRBJ2-7,-,CASRASLGSYEQYF,TGTGCCAGCAGGGCCTCCTTAGGGTCCTACGAGCAGTACTTC
TRBV18,many,TRBJ2-3,-,CASSSRQPTSTDTQYF,TGTGCCAGCTCAAGCCGACAGCCAACTAGCACAGATACGCAGTATTTT
TRBV28,-,TRBJ2-7,TRBD2,CASSSSREGLSYEQYF,TGTGCCAGCAGTTCATCCCGGGAGGGATTGTCCTACGAGCAGTACTTC
TRBV3-1,few,TRBJ2-2,-,CASSPLWLGASNTGELFF,TGTGCCAGCAGCCCTCTCTGGTTGGGAGCGTCGAACACCGGGGAGCTGTTTTTT
TRBV29-1,-,TRBJ2-3,-,CSVALADKNTDTQYF,TGCAGCGTGGCCCTGGCTGACAAAAACACAGATACGCAGTATTTT
TRBV7-2,-,TRBJ2-3,-,CASSLDSTDTQYF,TGTGCCAGCAGCTTGGACTCTACCGATACGCAGTATTTT
TRBV20-1,many,TRBJ2-7,-,CSASLAHYEQYF,TGCAGTGCTAGTCTGGCCCACTACGAGCAGTACTTC
TRBV20-1,many,TRBJ1-5,-,CSARVSNQPQHF,TGCAGTGCTAGAGTGAGCAATCAGCCCCAGCATTTT
TRBV2,-,TRBJ2-2,TRBD1,CASSARGQGTTGELFF,TGTGCCAGCAGTGCCAGGGGACAGGGGACCACCGGGGAGCTGTTTTTT
TRBV5-1,many,TRBJ1-3,-,CASSLLVGSGNTIYF,TGCGCCAGCAGCTTGTTAGTCGGTTCTGGAAACACCATATATTTT
TRBV28,-,TRBJ2-7,-,CASRAFYSSTGGVGEQYF,TGTGCCAGCAGGGCCTTTTATTCTTCAACAGGGGGGGTTGGCGAGCAGTACTTC
TRBV12-3/TRBV12-4,few,TRBJ2-1,TRBD2,CASGRAGYNEQFF,TGTGCCAGCGGGCGAGCGGGGTACAATGAGCAGTTCTTC
TRBV7-2,few,TRBJ2-4,-,CASSLAVAKNIQYF,TGTGCCAGCAGCTTAGCCGTAGCCAAAAACATTCAGTACTTC
TRBV7-3,-,TRBJ2-2,TRBD2,CATSGEGPITGELFF,TGTGCTACGAGCGGGGAAGGACCCATCACCGGGGAGCTGTTTTTT
TRBV29-1,many,TRBJ2-1,TRBD2,CSVATLGLGDNEQFF,TGCAGCGTTGCTACTCTAGGACTAGGAGACAATGAGCAGTTCTTC
TRBV29-1,many,TRBJ2-7,TRBD2,CSVAGGSYEQYF,TGCAGCGTTGCGGGGGGTTCCTACGAGCAGTACTTC
TRBV7-2,-,TRBJ1-6,-,CASRSGVSYNSPLHF,TGTGCCAGCAGATCAGGGGTCTCCTATAATTCACCCCTCCACTTT
TRBV27,few,TRBJ2-5,TRBD2,CASRLAGGVETQYF,TGTGCCAGCAGACTAGCGGGAGGCGTAGAGACCCAGTACTTC
TRBV5-5,many,TRBJ2-7,TRBD1,CASSRDRDRAREQYF,TGTGCCAGCAGCCGTGACCGGGACAGGGCCCGTGAGCAGTACTTC
TRBV2,few,TRBJ1-1,-,CASSGPFAFQGSTEAFF,TGTGCCAGCAGTGGACCGTTTGCCTTCCAGGGGAGCACTGAAGCTTTCTTT
TRBV9,few,TRBJ2-7,TRBD1,CASSVDQGVPEQYF,TGTGCCAGCAGCGTAGACCAGGGGGTTCCCGAGCAGTACTTC
TRBV15,many,TRBJ2-1,-,CATSSSRWTEQFF,TGTGCCACCAGTTCGAGCCGTTGGACGGAGCAGTTCTTC
TRBV3-1,-,TRBJ1-6,-,CASSRGNYNSPLHF,TGTGCCAGCAGCCGTGGGAACTATAATTCACCCCTCCACTTT
TRBV7-9,few,TRBJ2-4,TRBD1,CASSANDRDGSIQYF,TGTGCCAGCAGCGCCAACGACAGGGACGGCAGCATTCAGTACTTC
TRBV5-5,many,TRBJ2-3,-,CASRRPGEGGTQYF,TGTGCCAGCAGGAGACCGGGAGAAGGGGGGACGCAGTATTTT
TRBV4-1,-,TRBJ1-2,-,CASSHQAGPKRYGYTF,TGCGCCAGCAGCCACCAGGCGGGACCGAAAAGATATGGCTACACCTTC
TRBV20-1,many,TRBJ2-1,TRBD2,CSARDIGGLAYNEQFF,TGCAGTGCTAGAGATATTGGAGGACTAGCCTACAATGAGCAGTTCTTC
TRBV12-3/TRBV12-4,-,TRBJ2-7,TRBD1,CASSPLGQGAYEQYF,TGTGCCAGCAGCCCCTTGGGACAGGGGGCCTACGAGCAGTACTTC
TRBV29-1,few,TRBJ2-5,-,CSVEVPGWVKETQYF,TGCAGCGTTGAAGTTCCGGGATGGGTAAAAGAGACCCAGTACTTC
TRBV28,-,TRBJ2-1,-,CASSLFISREQFF,TGTGCCAGCAGTTTATTCATCTCTCGGGAGCAGTTCTTC
TRBV29-1,few,TRBJ1-1,-,CSVAGKNTEAFF,TGCAGCGTTGCCGGGAAGAACACTGAAGCTTTCTTT
TRBV5-4,-,TRBJ2-1,-,CASSSVSRRTTYNEQFF,TGTGCCAGCAGCTCCGTGAGCCGAAGGACTACCTACAATGAGCAGTTCTTC
TRBV25-1,few,TRBJ1-5,-,CASSSLTGEVQHF,TGTGCGAGCAGCTCCCTCACGGGGGAGGTCCAGCATTTT
TRBV20-1,many,TRBJ2-5,-,CSASPVGRETQYF,TGCAGTGCTAGCCCGGTCGGAAGGGAGACCCAGTACTTC
TRBV29-1,many,TRBJ2-1,TRBD2,CSVTSGRAFEQFF,TGCAGCGTTACTAGCGGGAGGGCCTTTGAGCAGTTCTTC
TRBV7-3,many,TRBJ1-3,TRBD1,CASSLIGGPGNTIYF,TGTGCCAGCAGCTTAATAGGGGGCCCTGGAAACACCATATATTTT